This passage covers 26 T cell receptor beta chains from one sample sequenced in a study of T cell clonality in common variable immunodeficiency. Clones were read by immunoSEQ multiplex PCR, and TCRdb kept only the in-frame ones, dropping some. The sample shows tens of thousands of clones, none of them appearing just once. The sequencing input was peripheral blood mononuclear cells. The receptors originated from a person aged 18 to 75 in good health.

In its sample, this clone was seen many times. The missing CDR3 end, 3 residues past where the read stops, is filled in from the germline J gene. V and J are TRBV6-2 or TRBV6-3 and TRBJ2-3; 10 nucleotides match TRBD2. The CDR3 length is 16 residues. Trimming removed 4 bases from V and 1 base from J; junction bases left unmatched: 5. In germline, CDR1 is MNHEY, CDR2 SVGEGT. The DNA read from the CDR3 is TGTGCCAGCAGTTTCGGACTAGCGGCCCGCACAGATACG. As protein: CASSFGLAARTDT. The CDR3 as a whole reads CASSFGLAARTDTQYF.

This clone was detected ten times or more. The CDR3 end falls 3 residues outside the read, so it is completed with the germline J gene. This chain joins TRBV7-2 and TRBJ1-5; the match to TRBD1 covers 12 bases. Germline CDR1 and CDR2: SGHTA and FQGNSA. The CDR3 is made up of 14 amino acids. Trimming took 5 bases from V and 7 from J; bases not matched to a gene: 3. This CDR3 reads CASSPGTGGQPQHF. The CDR3 DNA, read in part, is TGTGCCAGCAGCCCCGGGACAGGGGGCCAGCCC.

This clone was observed at least ten times. The read ends 3 residues early relative to the CDR3; the germline J gene fills the gap. This chain uses TRBV30 with TRBJ2-3, with a possible D match to TRBD1 (6 bases). The germline gives CDR1 GTSNPN, CDR2 SVGIG (reference sequence). The CDR3 length is 13 residues. Partial CDR3 DNA: TGTGCCTGGAGTGTTCCCCGAGGGGGAGCG. Residues: CAWSVPRGGA. In full, the CDR3 is CAWSVPRGGAQYF.

Regarding this clone: The read stops 3 residues short of the end of the CDR3; the missing end is completed from the germline J gene. This chain uses TRBV7-9 with TRBJ2-1, with 14 bases matching TRBD2. Germline V lookup: CDR1 SEHNR, CDR2 FQNEAQ (reference sequence). The length of the CDR3 is 15 residues. Losses at the gene ends were 7 bases for V and 5 bases for J; bases not matched to a gene: 4. Partial CDR3 DNA: TGTGCCAGCATGGGACTAGCGGGAGCTGACAATGAG. This codes for CASMGLAGADNE. The whole CDR3 protein is CASMGLAGADNEQFF. Drawing the rest from reference TRBV7-9 and TRBJ2-1, the complete variable domain is DTGVSQNPRHKITKRGQNVTFRCDPISEHNRLYWYRQTLGQGPEFLTYFQNEAQLEKSRLLSDRFSAERPKGSFSTLEIQRTEQGDSAMYLCASMGLAGADNEQFFGPGTRLTVL.

This clone has ten or more counts. Read coverage stops 3 residues before the CDR3 terminus; the germline J gene supplies the remainder. V usage is TRBV20-1 and J usage is TRBJ2-3, with a tentative D call TRBD2 (7 bases). V was clipped by 0 bases and J by 0 bases, with 16 bases between them. The V gene's germline CDR1 is DFQATT and CDR2 SNEGSKA (reference sequence). The CDR3 spans 17 residues. CDR3 residues: CSARDLGGARSTDTQYF. The DNA read from the CDR3 is TGCAGTGCTAGAGATCTTGGGGGGGCGCGCAGCACAGATACG.

In its sample, this clone was seen many times. The CDR3: CASRPSGYNEQFF. Incomplete CDR3 DNA: TGTGCCAGCAGACCTAGCGGGTACAATGAG. The chain carries TRBV28 and TRBJ2-1; TRBD2 matches at 8 bases. Coverage ceases 3 residues before the CDR3 finishes, and the germline J gene fills in the end. The CDR3 spans 13 residues. Germline V gene sequence: CDR1 MDHEN, CDR2 SYDVKM. J lost 4 bases, V lost 6 bases, and 2 bases had no gene match.

This clone was seen at least ten times. The observed sequence ends 3 residues before the CDR3 terminus, with the missing tail filled in from the germline J gene. The chain carries TRBV29-1 and TRBJ2-1, with D possibly matching TRBD2 (6 bases). The germline gives CDR1 SQVTM, CDR2 ANQGSEA. The length of the CDR3 is 12 residues. The V end lost 4 bases, the J end lost 7 bases, and 11 bases lay between the germline ends. The CDR3 region is CSVGGERNEQFF. The DNA read from the CDR3 is TGCAGCGTTGGGGGGGAGAGAAATGAG.

Of note for this clone: The read halts 3 residues ahead of the CDR3 end, with the missing end drawn from the germline J gene. The chain joins TRBV7-9 to TRBJ1-2; D unresolved. This CDR3 has 12 residues. Germline CDR1 is SEHNR and CDR2 is FQNEAQ (reference sequence). The covered CDR3 bases are TGTGCCAGCAGCCGGTTAGATCTCTAC. The encoded protein is CASSRLDLY. The CDR3 in its entirety is CASSRLDLYYTF. The full variable domain, in which reference TRBV7-9 and TRBJ1-2 provide the parts outside the CDR3, is DTGVSQNPRHKITKRGQNVTFRCDPISEHNRLYWYRQTLGQGPEFLTYFQNEAQLEKSRLLSDRFSAERPKGSFSTLEIQRTEQGDSAMYLCASSRLDLYYTFGSGTRLTVV.

This clone was seen at least ten times. The read ends 3 residues before the CDR3 terminus; that terminus is restored from the germline J gene. The chain is built from TRBV5-4 and TRBJ2-5, with D possibly being TRBD2 (6 bases). V was cut by 0 bases and J by 0 bases, with 9 bases left in between. Germline CDR1 and CDR2: SGHNT and YYREEE (reference sequence). The length of the CDR3 is 15 residues. The covered CDR3 bases are TGTGCCAGCAGCTTGGGACTAGGCTACCAAGAGACC. Amino acids: CASSLGLGYQET. The whole CDR3 reads CASSLGLGYQETQYF.

This clone showed up many times. The sequenced fragment ends 3 residues before the CDR3 boundary, so the rest is inferred from the germline J gene. This rearrangement joins TRBV7-2 to TRBJ2-7, with 9 bases identical to TRBD1. Unmatched junction bases numbered 7, after V lost 5 bases and J lost 2 bases. CDR1 is SGHTA and CDR2 is FQGNSA in the germline V gene. The CDR3 runs 15 residues. This CDR3 reads CASSNFWTGAYEQYF. CDR3 DNA, as far as it was read: TGTGCCAGCAGCAACTTTTGGACAGGGGCCTACGAG.

This clone was counted many times. The read stops 3 residues short of the end of the CDR3; the missing end is completed from the germline J gene. The chain is built from TRBV7-9 and TRBJ2-3; D is uncertain. V was trimmed by 1 base and J by 2 bases, leaving 7 bases between them. The CDR3 totals 14 residues. Germline V CDR1 and CDR2: SEHNR, FQNEAQ (reference sequence). CDR3 DNA, as far as it was read: TGTGCCAGCAGCTTAGAACTGATCACAGATACG. Translation gives CASSLELITDT. The whole CDR3 sequence is CASSLELITDTQYF.

This clone was picked up many times. The sequenced fragment ends 3 residues before the CDR3 boundary, so the rest is inferred from the germline J gene. The chain joins TRBV2 to TRBJ1-1; TRBD1 might be the D (5 bases). Trimming took 3 bases from V and 0 from J, leaving 11 bases between them. The CDR3 loop spans 15 amino acids. Germline CDR1 SNHLY, CDR2 FYNNEI. The part of the CDR3 DNA that was read is TGTGCCAGCAGTGATGACAGAACCATGAACACTGAA. It encodes CASSDDRTMNTE. The whole CDR3 region reads CASSDDRTMNTEAFF. The full variable domain, with the rest looked up from reference TRBV2 and TRBJ1-1, is EPEVTQTPSHQVTQMGQEVILRCVPISNHLYFYWYRQILGQKVEFLVSFYNNEISEKSEIFDDQFSVERPDGSNFTLKIRSTKLEDSAMYFCASSDDRTMNTEAFFGQGTRLTVV.

A remark on this clone: Read data end 3 residues before the CDR3 end; the end is taken from the germline J gene. The V and J genes are TRBV10-2 and TRBJ2-7, with 8 nucleotides matching TRBD2. Germline V lookup: CDR1 WSHSY, CDR2 SAAADI. V lost 10 bases, J lost 0 bases, and 5 bases stayed unmatched. The CDR3 runs 13 residues. The DNA read from the CDR3 is TGCGCCACGGGGGGGGCGAGCTCCTACGAG. Residues: CATGGASSYE. In full, the CDR3 is CATGGASSYEQYF.

This clone was picked up many times. The CDR3 end lies 3 residues beyond the end of the read and is filled in from the germline J gene. The chain links TRBV19 to TRBJ2-7, with 7 bases identical to TRBD2. Germline CDR1 reads LNHDA; CDR2 reads SQIVND (reference sequence). The CDR3 runs to 16 residues. J was trimmed by 2 bases and V by 4 bases; bases with no gene match: 11. The DNA read from the CDR3 is TGTGCCAGTAGTAGTCATACGCAGCGGGGTGCCTACGAG. Protein sequence: CASSSHTQRGAYE. The whole CDR3 reads CASSSHTQRGAYEQYF.

Many counts were recorded for this clone. With the read ending 3 residues before the CDR3 end, the germline J gene is used to fill in that end. V gene TRBV5-1 combines with J gene TRBJ2-1, with 7 bases that match TRBD1. The germline gives CDR1 SGHRS, CDR2 YFSETQ. Trimming took 4 bases from V and 5 from J; bases not matched to a gene: 6. This CDR3 has 14 residues. The CDR3 sequence is CASSRGQTNNEQFF. The part of the CDR3 DNA that was read is TGCGCCAGCAGCAGGGGACAGACTAACAATGAG. Based on the CDR3 plus reference TRBV5-1 and TRBJ2-1, the full variable domain is KAGVTQTPRYLIKTRGQQVTLSCSPISGHRSVSWYQQTPGQGLQFLFEYFSETQRNKGNFPGRFSGRQFSNSRSEMNVSTLELGDSALYLCASSRGQTNNEQFFGPGTRLTVL.

Many counts were recorded for this clone. The read stops 3 residues short of the end of the CDR3; the missing end is completed from the germline J gene. V is TRBV20-1 and J is TRBJ1-1; D perhaps matches TRBD1 (5 bases). V was cut by 3 bases and J by 0 bases, with 11 bases left in between. CDR3 length: 14 residues. Germline assignment: CDR1 DFQATT and CDR2 SNEGSKA (reference sequence). Incomplete CDR3 DNA: TGCAGTGCTAGGTACCAGGGCATGAACACTGAA. Its protein product is CSARYQGMNTE. The entire CDR3 protein is CSARYQGMNTEAFF.

This clone was found many times. The CDR3 sequence is CASSLQGGPYYGYTF. Partial CDR3 DNA: TGTGCCAGCAGCTTGCAAGGTGGCCCCTACTATGGC. V and J are TRBV7-9 and TRBJ1-2; D ambiguous. The sequenced fragment ends 3 residues before the CDR3 boundary, so the rest is inferred from the germline J gene. This CDR3 region has 15 residues. With 3 bases removed from V and 3 bases from J, the gap between germline ends came to 14 bases. Germline CDR1 reads SEHNR; CDR2 reads FQNEAQ (reference sequence).

This clone was picked up many times. The CDR3 end lies 3 residues beyond the end of the read and is filled in from the germline J gene. The chain carries TRBV20-1 and TRBJ1-6, with 8 nucleotides matching TRBD1. CDR1 and CDR2 (germline): DFQATT, SNEGSKA (reference sequence). The CDR3 runs to 14 residues. Germline trimming cut 4 bases from V and 9 bases from J; bases unmatched to any gene: 8. Incomplete CDR3 DNA: TGCAGTGCTACGACAGGGGATGACAGTTCACCC. It translates to CSATTGDDSSP. The full CDR3 protein is CSATTGDDSSPLHF.

This clone was detected many times. The read ends 3 residues before the CDR3 terminus; that terminus is restored from the germline J gene. The chain combines TRBV6-4 with TRBJ2-3; 8 nucleotides line up with TRBD2. This CDR3 has 16 amino acids. CDR1 and CDR2 from the germline V gene are MRHNA and SNTAGT. V dropped 2 bases and J dropped 0; count of bases not matched to a gene: 4. CDR3: CASSDTSGSSTDTQYF. The part of the CDR3 DNA that was read is TGTGCCAGCAGTGACACAAGCGGGAGCAGCACAGATACG.

This clone has a count of ten or more. With the read ending 3 residues before the CDR3 end, the germline J gene is used to fill in that end. V gene TRBV20-1 combines with J gene TRBJ2-3; 11 bases fit TRBD2. J gave up 4 bases and V 3 bases, and 3 bases lay outside the gene matches. The CDR3 is 14 amino acids. Germline assignment: CDR1 DFQATT and CDR2 SNEGSKA (reference sequence). The CDR3 spells CSARELAGADTQYF. The CDR3 bases that were read are TGCAGTGCTAGGGAACTAGCGGGGGCAGATACG.

This clone was detected many times. Read data end 3 residues before the CDR3 end; the end is taken from the germline J gene. The V gene is TRBV6-2 or TRBV6-3, the J gene TRBJ2-7; TRBD1 or TRBD2 may be the D gene (6 bases each). The CDR3 length is 17 residues. V dropped 0 bases and J dropped 4 bases, with 19 bases sitting between them. CDR1 is MNHEY and CDR2 is SVGEGT in the germline V gene. The CDR3 sequence: CASSYSYRQEGKYEQYF. The CDR3 bases that were read are TGTGCCAGCAGTTACTCTTACAGACAGGAGGGGAAATACGAG.

This clone was recorded at least ten times. The sequence runs out 3 residues before the end of the CDR3; the remainder is reconstructed from the germline J gene. V gene TRBV5-1 combines with J gene TRBJ2-3; 10 nucleotides agree with TRBD2. The junction had 11 bases not matched to a gene; V was cut back by 5 bases and J by 8 bases. Per germline, CDR1 SGHRS and CDR2 YFSETQ. The length of the CDR3 is 15 residues. The sequenced CDR3 bases are TGCGCCAGCAGGCCGCCTAGCGGGGGATGGGGTACG. Protein product: CASRPPSGGWGT. The CDR3 reads in full as CASRPPSGGWGTQYF.

This clone was observed many times. Read coverage stops 3 residues before the CDR3 terminus; the germline J gene supplies the remainder. The V gene is TRBV5-1, the J gene TRBJ2-5; D might be TRBD2 (5 bases). The CDR3 is made up of 14 amino acids. The germline gives CDR1 SGHRS, CDR2 YFSETQ. Trimming removed 4 bases from V and 5 bases from J, with 15 bases in between. CDR3 bases read: TGCGCCAGCAGCACTAGGACGGGGATGGAGACC. Translated, it gives CASSTRTGMET. The CDR3 in its entirety is CASSTRTGMETQYF.

Worth noting for this clone: The read terminates 3 residues ahead of where the CDR3 ends, so the germline J gene completes it. The rearrangement uses TRBV7-8 and TRBJ1-1, with 7 bases that match TRBD1. In germline, CDR1 is SGHVS, CDR2 FQNEAQ. The CDR3 loop spans 16 amino acids. Trimming at V came to 5 bases and at J to 5 bases, leaving 14 bases not matched to a gene. The sequenced part of the CDR3 DNA is TGTGCCAGCAGCGGATTTACAGGGGAGGTGTATACTGAA. This translates into CASSGFTGEVYTE. The whole CDR3 sequence reads CASSGFTGEVYTEAFF.

This clone was seen many times. The read halts 3 residues ahead of the CDR3 end, with the missing end drawn from the germline J gene. This sequence joins TRBV12-3 or TRBV12-4 and TRBJ2-7; TRBD1 matches 8 bases. The CDR3 runs 14 residues. The J segment lost 1 base and the V segment lost 8 bases, leaving 7 bases of the junction unmatched. Here the CDR3 reads CASQSTGGSYEQYF. CDR3 DNA, as far as it was read: TGTGCCAGCCAAAGTACAGGGGGATCCTACGAG.

This clone was seen many times. The read halts 3 residues ahead of the CDR3 end, with the missing end drawn from the germline J gene. The chain combines TRBV10-2 with TRBJ2-7; 14 bases are a match to TRBD2. CDR1 WSHSY and CDR2 SAAADI come from the germline V gene. V trimming: 4 bases; J trimming: 3 bases; junction bases outside the gene matches: 11. The CDR3 has 18 amino acids. The CDR3 here is CASSAGLAGVRIGYEQYF. The covered CDR3 bases are TGCGCCAGCAGTGCGGGACTAGCGGGAGTAAGAATCGGCTACGAG.